Listed below are T cell receptor beta chains from one sample, sequenced in a study of blood T cell repertoires in COVID-19. TCRdb keeps only in-frame clones here, not all; method: immunoSEQ multiplex PCR. The data hold approximately 180,000 clones, with 80% to 90% observed a single time. Input material: peripheral blood. These receptors all stem from a man in his 60s with acute or convalescent COVID-19. CDR3s leave out the opening cysteine and the closing phenylalanine or tryptophan.

cdr3_length: 12; j_call: TRBJ2-7; v_call: TRBV28; cdr3_aa: ASRLGTSGHEQY
cdr3_length: 14; j_call: TRBJ2-1; v_call: TRBV6-4; cdr3_aa: ASSDSNVQRRNEQF
cdr3_length: 14; j_call: TRBJ1-4; v_call: TRBV28; cdr3_aa: ASSKAWTGGNEKLF
cdr3_length: 12; j_call: TRBJ1-1; v_call: TRBV12-5; cdr3_aa: ASGSDRSNTEAF
cdr3_length: 10; j_call: TRBJ2-7; v_call: TRBV5-6; cdr3_aa: ASSLARYEQY
cdr3_length: 15; j_call: TRBJ1-1; v_call: TRBV6-2/TRBV6-3; cdr3_aa: ASSSTRDRGPNTEAF
cdr3_length: 13; j_call: TRBJ2-5; v_call: TRBV19; cdr3_aa: ASSIQSGVRETQY
cdr3_length: 13; j_call: TRBJ2-7; v_call: TRBV28; cdr3_aa: ASSFFLTSSYEQY
cdr3_length: 11; j_call: TRBJ1-2; v_call: TRBV5-6; cdr3_aa: ASSLEFSRSYT
cdr3_length: 12; j_call: TRBJ2-2; v_call: TRBV7-7; cdr3_aa: ASRRGTNTGELF
cdr3_length: 12; j_call: TRBJ2-1; v_call: TRBV29-1; cdr3_aa: SVNRDRGQDEQF
cdr3_length: 12; j_call: TRBJ1-6; v_call: TRBV6-6; cdr3_aa: ASRTGVNNSPLH
cdr3_length: 13; j_call: TRBJ2-5; v_call: TRBV11-2; cdr3_aa: ASSPRAGRQETQY
cdr3_length: 16; j_call: TRBJ2-2; v_call: TRBV19; cdr3_aa: ASSIDRTGQVGTGELF
cdr3_length: 12; j_call: TRBJ1-3; v_call: TRBV6-6; cdr3_aa: ASSPQGAGNTIY
cdr3_length: 11; j_call: TRBJ1-2; v_call: TRBV5-5; cdr3_aa: ASSTGLNYGYT
cdr3_length: 11; j_call: TRBJ2-1; v_call: TRBV9; cdr3_aa: ASTPHPSNEQF
cdr3_length: 14; j_call: TRBJ1-4; v_call: TRBV18; cdr3_aa: ASSPLGQGPGEKLF
cdr3_length: 11; j_call: TRBJ2-7; v_call: TRBV2; cdr3_aa: ATTGVTFYEQY
cdr3_length: 13; j_call: TRBJ2-7; v_call: TRBV7-2; cdr3_aa: ASSLESRSSYEQY
cdr3_length: 15; j_call: TRBJ1-1; v_call: TRBV27; cdr3_aa: ASSLSRRGGLGTEAF
cdr3_length: 14; j_call: TRBJ1-6; v_call: TRBV27; cdr3_aa: ASSSNRSGGQSPLH
cdr3_length: 12; j_call: TRBJ1-2; v_call: TRBV2; cdr3_aa: ASSGTGTGYGYT
cdr3_length: 12; j_call: TRBJ2-5; v_call: TRBV5-6; cdr3_aa: ASSFLSAQETQY
cdr3_length: 14; j_call: TRBJ1-1; v_call: TRBV6-6; cdr3_aa: ASSAPGQGKNTEAF
cdr3_length: 14; j_call: TRBJ1-2; v_call: TRBV6-5; cdr3_aa: ASSYSRTGGGYGYT
cdr3_length: 11; j_call: TRBJ1-5; v_call: TRBV2; cdr3_aa: ASSGSSNQPQH
cdr3_length: 12; j_call: TRBJ1-1; v_call: TRBV6-2/TRBV6-3; cdr3_aa: ASSWRTANTEAF
cdr3_length: 13; j_call: TRBJ2-1; v_call: TRBV19; cdr3_aa: ASTSGTGIIDEQF
cdr3_length: 13; j_call: TRBJ2-3; v_call: TRBV21-1; cdr3_aa: ASSKARRGADTQY
cdr3_length: 12; j_call: TRBJ1-1; v_call: TRBV5-6; cdr3_aa: ASRPGTLNTEAF
cdr3_length: 11; j_call: TRBJ1-2; v_call: TRBV6-5; cdr3_aa: ASSQGVYYGYT
cdr3_length: 14; j_call: TRBJ1-5; v_call: TRBV2; cdr3_aa: ASSERRSVSNQPQH
cdr3_length: 13; j_call: TRBJ1-5; v_call: TRBV28; cdr3_aa: ASRLRGGNNQPQH
cdr3_length: 10; j_call: TRBJ2-3; v_call: TRBV29-1; cdr3_aa: SVDSGTDTQY
cdr3_length: 13; j_call: TRBJ2-1; v_call: TRBV5-1; cdr3_aa: ASTPRGLSYNEQF
cdr3_length: 14; j_call: TRBJ2-2; v_call: TRBV3-1/TRBV3-2; cdr3_aa: ASSPPGLGLAGELF
cdr3_length: 16; j_call: TRBJ1-5; v_call: TRBV18; cdr3_aa: ASSRQDTGGTGNQPQH
cdr3_length: 15; j_call: TRBJ2-5; v_call: TRBV6-1; cdr3_aa: ASSEAGHQPSTETQY
cdr3_length: 14; j_call: TRBJ2-1; v_call: TRBV4-1; cdr3_aa: ASSPTGTGGRGEQF
cdr3_length: 12; j_call: TRBJ1-2; v_call: TRBV11-2; cdr3_aa: ASSFPDFNYGYT
cdr3_length: 15; j_call: TRBJ2-1; v_call: TRBV4-1; cdr3_aa: ASSQDLAGDLYNEQF
cdr3_length: 15; j_call: TRBJ1-2; v_call: TRBV28; cdr3_aa: ASSHRDRGFTNYGYT
cdr3_length: 13; j_call: TRBJ1-2; v_call: TRBV6-5; cdr3_aa: ASTQGGRGGYGYT
cdr3_length: 12; j_call: TRBJ2-2; v_call: TRBV27; cdr3_aa: ASSYRPKTGELF
cdr3_length: 14; j_call: TRBJ2-7; v_call: TRBV5-6; cdr3_aa: ASSSLSMGLSYEQY
cdr3_length: 11; j_call: TRBJ2-5; v_call: TRBV5-8; cdr3_aa: ASRVAGGETQY
cdr3_length: 12; j_call: NA; v_call: TRBV19; cdr3_aa: ASSTPEGSYEQY
cdr3_length: 11; j_call: TRBJ1-6; v_call: TRBV6-5; cdr3_aa: ASRGQANSPLH
cdr3_length: 15; j_call: TRBJ2-1; v_call: TRBV19; cdr3_aa: ASSISAGTITNNEQF
cdr3_length: 15; j_call: TRBJ2-2; v_call: TRBV7-2; cdr3_aa: ASSLGDRGKVTGELF
cdr3_length: 12; j_call: TRBJ1-1; v_call: TRBV6-2/TRBV6-3; cdr3_aa: ASNPGTVNTEAF
cdr3_length: 13; j_call: TRBJ2-7; v_call: TRBV9; cdr3_aa: ASSAGLADSYEQY
cdr3_length: 11; j_call: TRBJ2-7; v_call: TRBV2; cdr3_aa: ASKGTGLHEQY
cdr3_length: 11; j_call: TRBJ2-7; v_call: TRBV15; cdr3_aa: ATSRDQGYEQY